The 8 T cell receptor beta chains given below trace back to one sample, sequenced in a study of response to subunit inactivated influenza vaccine. Using its own MiXCR run on the RT-PCR reads, TCRdb lists one record per CDR3 protein. In the table there are hundreds of thousands of distinct CDR3 sequences, about 11% of which are singletons. The sequences come from PBMCs from blood, collected on the day of vaccination. The receptors stem from a man in his fifties or sixties who received an inactivated influenza vaccine.

A word on this clonotype: The junction differs from germline at one of its ends, possibly a read error. The chain couples TRBV20-1 to TRBJ1-2; D is uncertain. CDR3 size: 9 residues. CDR1 is DFQATT and CDR2 is SNEGSKA in the germline V gene (reference sequence). The CDR3 coding sequence is TGCAGTGCTAGAGATAGGACGGACTTC. This gives the protein CSARDRTDF.

This clonotype was seen a few times. The rearrangement joins TRBV12-3 or TRBV12-4 to TRBJ1-5, with D uncertain. The CDR3 is made up of 18 amino acids. Trimming removed 6 bases at V and 0 bases at J, with 21 bases between. In DNA, the CDR3 is TGTGCCAGCAGCAACGGACGGCGCAGGAGTTTTAGCAATCAGCCCCAGCATTTT. As protein: CASSNGRRRSFSNQPQHF.

This clonotype was observed at least ten times. CDR3 coding DNA: TGTGCCACCAGCAGAGATAATCAACGGGAGCAGTTCTTC. Protein sequence: CATSRDNQREQFF. The V call is TRBV15, the J call TRBJ2-1; D is unresolved. Trimming took 0 bases from V and 10 from J, leaving 10 bases between them. This CDR3 spans 13 amino acids. Per the germline V gene, CDR1 is LNHNV and CDR2 is YYDKDF (reference sequence).

The gene calls are TRBV12-3 or TRBV12-4 and TRBJ2-6, with TRBD1 as a possible D gene (6 bases). V shed 4 bases and J shed 4 bases, with 8 bases lying between them. The CDR3 is made up of 14 amino acids. CDR3 loop: CASSYRVGANVLTF. CDR3 DNA sequence: TGTGCCAGCAGTTACAGGGTCGGGGCCAACGTCCTGACTTTC.

This clonotype was recorded a few times. V is TRBV19 and J is TRBJ2-4; 7 positions match TRBD1. The CDR3 is 15 residues long. The junction had 5 bases not matched to a gene; V was cut back by 6 bases and J by 0 bases. Germline values: CDR1 LNHDA, CDR2 SQIVND (reference sequence). The CDR3 DNA is TGTGCCAGTAGCACAGGGGCCATAGCCAAAAACATTCAGTACTTC. As protein: CASSTGAIAKNIQYF.

This chain uses TRBV5-1 with TRBJ2-1; TRBD2 matches 10 bases. V gave up 0 bases and J gave up 5 bases; unmatched junction bases: 5. This CDR3 has 16 amino acids. Germline lookup yields CDR1 SGHRS and CDR2 YFSETQ. The CDR3 DNA reads TGCGCCAGCAGCTTGGTACGGACTAGCGGTAACAATGAGCAGTTCTTC. Protein product: CASSLVRTSGNNEQFF.

This clonotype was counted only a few times. The rearrangement joins TRBV5-1 to TRBJ1-3; D gene unclear. Germline CDR1 and CDR2: SGHRS and YFSETQ. Trimming removed 1 base from V and 0 bases from J, with 8 bases in between. CDR3 length: 15 residues. The CDR3 loop is CASSLSAVSGNTIYF. DNA for the CDR3: TGCGCCAGCAGCTTGTCAGCGGTCTCTGGAAACACCATATATTTT.

The CDR3 spells CASSFILAGGSTDTQYF. For the CDR3, the DNA is TGTGCCAGCAGTTTTATACTAGCGGGAGGGTCGACAGATACGCAGTATTTT. The genes are TRBV28 and TRBJ2-3; TRBD2 matches at 13 bases. The ends lost 3 bases at V and 3 bases at J; junction bases unmatched: 6. CDR3 length: 17 residues. Germline V gene lookup returns CDR1 MDHEN and CDR2 SYDVKM.